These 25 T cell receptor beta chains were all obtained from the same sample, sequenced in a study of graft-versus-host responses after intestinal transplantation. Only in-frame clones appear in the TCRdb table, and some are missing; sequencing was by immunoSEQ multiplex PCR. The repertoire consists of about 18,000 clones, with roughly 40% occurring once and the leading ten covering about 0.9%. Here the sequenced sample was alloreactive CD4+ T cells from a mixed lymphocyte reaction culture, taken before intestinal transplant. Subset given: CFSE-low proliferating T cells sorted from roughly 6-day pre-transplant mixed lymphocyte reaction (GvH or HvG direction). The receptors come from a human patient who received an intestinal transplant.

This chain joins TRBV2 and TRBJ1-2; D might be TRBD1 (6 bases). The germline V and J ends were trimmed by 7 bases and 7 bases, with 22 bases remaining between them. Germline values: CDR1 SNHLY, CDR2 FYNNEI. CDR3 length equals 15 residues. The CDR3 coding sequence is TGTGCCAGCAAAATAACAGGGAACAGGTCGGGTGGCTACACCTTC. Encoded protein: CASKITGNRSGGYTF.

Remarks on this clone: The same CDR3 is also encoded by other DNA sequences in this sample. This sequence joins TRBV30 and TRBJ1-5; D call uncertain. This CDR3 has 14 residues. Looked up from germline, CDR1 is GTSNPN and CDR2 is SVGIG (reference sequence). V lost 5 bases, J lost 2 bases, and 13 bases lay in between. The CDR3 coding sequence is TGTGCCTGGGGGGTGAGGTTTGGCAATCAGCCCCAGCATTTT. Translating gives CAWGVRFGNQPQHF.

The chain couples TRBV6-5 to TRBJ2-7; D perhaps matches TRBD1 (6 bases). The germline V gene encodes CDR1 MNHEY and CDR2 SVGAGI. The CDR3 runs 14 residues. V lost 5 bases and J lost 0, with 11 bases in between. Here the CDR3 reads CASSGTYGSYEQYF. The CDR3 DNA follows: TGTGCCAGCAGTGGGACATATGGCTCCTACGAGCAGTACTTC.

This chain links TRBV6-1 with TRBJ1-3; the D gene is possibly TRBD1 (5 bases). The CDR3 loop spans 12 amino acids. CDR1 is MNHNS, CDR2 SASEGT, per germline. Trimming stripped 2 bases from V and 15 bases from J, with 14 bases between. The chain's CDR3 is CASSESGTPPYF. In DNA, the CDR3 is TGTGCCAGCAGTGAAAGCGGGACCCCCCCATATTTT.

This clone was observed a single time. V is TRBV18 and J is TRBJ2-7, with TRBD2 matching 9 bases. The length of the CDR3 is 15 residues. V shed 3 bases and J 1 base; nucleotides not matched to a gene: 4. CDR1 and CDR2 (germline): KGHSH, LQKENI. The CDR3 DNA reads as TGTGCCAGCTCACCGGGCGGGGGGGTGTCCTACGAGCAGTACTTC. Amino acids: CASSPGGGVSYEQYF.

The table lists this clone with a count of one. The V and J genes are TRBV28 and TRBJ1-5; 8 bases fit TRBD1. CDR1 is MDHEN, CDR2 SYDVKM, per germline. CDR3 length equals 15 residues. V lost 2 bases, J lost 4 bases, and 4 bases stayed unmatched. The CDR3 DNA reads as TGTGCCAGCAGTTTAGGGACAGGCCCTAATCAGCCCCAGCATTTT. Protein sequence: CASSLGTGPNQPQHF.

Written as DNA, the CDR3 is TGTGCCAGCAGTGCTGATCTAGCGGGGGTCCTCCCAGAGACCCAGTACTTC. Translated: CASSADLAGVLPETQYF. This chain links TRBV6-1 with TRBJ2-5, with 10 bases identical to TRBD2. Trimming cost V 4 bases and J 4 bases; bases outside gene matches: 12. The germline CDR1 and CDR2 sequences are MNHNS and SASEGT. The CDR3 has 17 residues.

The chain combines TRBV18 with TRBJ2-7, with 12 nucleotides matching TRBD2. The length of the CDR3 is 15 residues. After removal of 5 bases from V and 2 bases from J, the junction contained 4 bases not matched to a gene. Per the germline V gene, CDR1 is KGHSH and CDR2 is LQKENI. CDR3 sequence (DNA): TGTGCCAGCTCATCAAGACTAGCGGGGGCCTACGAGCAGTACTTC. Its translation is CASSSRLAGAYEQYF.

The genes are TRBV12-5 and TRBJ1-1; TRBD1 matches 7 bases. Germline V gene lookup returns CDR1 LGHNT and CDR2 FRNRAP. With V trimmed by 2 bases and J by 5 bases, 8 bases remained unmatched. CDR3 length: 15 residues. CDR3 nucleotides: TGTGCTAGTGGTTTGACACCGACAGGGTCAACTGAAGCTTTCTTT. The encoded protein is CASGLTPTGSTEAFF.

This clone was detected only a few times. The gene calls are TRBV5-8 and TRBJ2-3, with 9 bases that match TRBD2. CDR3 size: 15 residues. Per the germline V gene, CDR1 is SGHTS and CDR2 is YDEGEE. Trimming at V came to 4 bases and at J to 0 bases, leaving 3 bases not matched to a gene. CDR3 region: CASSRSGGSTDTQYF. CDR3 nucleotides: TGTGCCAGCAGCCGTAGCGGGGGAAGCACAGATACGCAGTATTTT. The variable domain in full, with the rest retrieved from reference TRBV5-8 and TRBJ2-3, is EAGVTQSPTHLIKTRGQQATLRCSPISGHTSVYWYQQALGLGLQFLLWYDEGEERNRGNFPPRFSGRQFPNYSSELNVNALELEDSALYLCASSRSGGSTDTQYFGPGTRLTVL.

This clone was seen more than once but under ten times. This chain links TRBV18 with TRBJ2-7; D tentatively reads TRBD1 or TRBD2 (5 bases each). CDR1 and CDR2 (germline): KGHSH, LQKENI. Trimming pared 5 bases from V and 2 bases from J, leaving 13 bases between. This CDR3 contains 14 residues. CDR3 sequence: CASSIRDGTYEQYF. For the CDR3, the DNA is TGTGCCAGCTCAATCCGGGACGGTACCTACGAGCAGTACTTC.

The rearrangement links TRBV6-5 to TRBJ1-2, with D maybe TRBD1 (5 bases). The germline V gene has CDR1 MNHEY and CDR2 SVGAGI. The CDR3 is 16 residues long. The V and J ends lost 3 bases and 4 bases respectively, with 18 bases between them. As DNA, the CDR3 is TGTGCCAGCAGTTATTCCCCCAGGGTTGCGTCCTATGGCTACACCTTC. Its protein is CASSYSPRVASYGYTF.

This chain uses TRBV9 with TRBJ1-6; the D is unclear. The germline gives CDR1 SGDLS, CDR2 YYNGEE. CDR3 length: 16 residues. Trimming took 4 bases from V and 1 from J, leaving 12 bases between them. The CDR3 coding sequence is TGTGCCAGCAGCCCGAGAGCGGGGTCCTATAATTCACCCCTCCACTTT. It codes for CASSPRAGSYNSPLHF.

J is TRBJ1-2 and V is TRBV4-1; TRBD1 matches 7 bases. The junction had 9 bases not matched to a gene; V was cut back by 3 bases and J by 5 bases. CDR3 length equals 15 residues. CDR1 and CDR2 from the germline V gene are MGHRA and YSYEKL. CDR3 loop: CASSHPDRDYYGYTF. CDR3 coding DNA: TGCGCCAGCAGCCACCCCGACAGGGACTATTATGGCTACACCTTC.

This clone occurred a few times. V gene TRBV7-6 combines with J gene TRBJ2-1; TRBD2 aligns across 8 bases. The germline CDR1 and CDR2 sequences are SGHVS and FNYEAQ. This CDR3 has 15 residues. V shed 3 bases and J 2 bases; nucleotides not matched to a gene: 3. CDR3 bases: TGTGCCAGCAGCTTGACGGGGGGGACCTACAATGAGCAGTTCTTC. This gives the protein CASSLTGGTYNEQFF.

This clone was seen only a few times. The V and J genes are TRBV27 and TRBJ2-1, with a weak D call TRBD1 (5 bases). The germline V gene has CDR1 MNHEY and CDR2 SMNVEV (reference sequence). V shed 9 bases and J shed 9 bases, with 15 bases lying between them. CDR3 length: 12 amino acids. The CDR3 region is CARKDQGIEQFF. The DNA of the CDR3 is TGTGCCAGGAAAGATCAGGGAATTGAGCAGTTCTTC.

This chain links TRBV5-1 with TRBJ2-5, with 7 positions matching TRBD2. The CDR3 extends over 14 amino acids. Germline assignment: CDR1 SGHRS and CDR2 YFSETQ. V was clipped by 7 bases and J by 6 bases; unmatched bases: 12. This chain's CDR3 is CASRLGGGRQTQYF. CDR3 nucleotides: TGCGCCAGCCGCCTGGGGGGAGGGCGGCAGACCCAGTACTTC.

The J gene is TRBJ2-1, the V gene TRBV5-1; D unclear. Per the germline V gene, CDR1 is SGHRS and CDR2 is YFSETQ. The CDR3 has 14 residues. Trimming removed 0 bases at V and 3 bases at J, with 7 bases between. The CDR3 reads CASSLVPSYNEQFF. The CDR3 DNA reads TGCGCCAGCAGCTTGGTACCTAGCTACAATGAGCAGTTCTTC.

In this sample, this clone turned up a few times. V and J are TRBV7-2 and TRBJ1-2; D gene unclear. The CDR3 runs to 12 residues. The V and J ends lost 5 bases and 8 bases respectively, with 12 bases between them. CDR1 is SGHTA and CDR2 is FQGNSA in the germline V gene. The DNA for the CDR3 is TGTGCCAGCAGCGGCCGTAATAACGGCTACACCTTC. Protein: CASSGRNNGYTF.

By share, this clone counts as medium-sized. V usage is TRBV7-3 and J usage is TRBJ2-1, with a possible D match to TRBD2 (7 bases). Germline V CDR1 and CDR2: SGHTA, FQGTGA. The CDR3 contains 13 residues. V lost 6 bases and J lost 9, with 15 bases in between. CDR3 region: CASSTPGGLEQFF. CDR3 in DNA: TGTGCCAGCAGTACTCCCGGGGGGCTTGAGCAGTTCTTC.

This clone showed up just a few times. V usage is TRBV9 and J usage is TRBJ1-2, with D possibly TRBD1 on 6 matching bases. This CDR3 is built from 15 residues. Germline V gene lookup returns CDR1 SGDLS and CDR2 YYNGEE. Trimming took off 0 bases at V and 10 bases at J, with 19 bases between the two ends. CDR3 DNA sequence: TGTGCCAGCAGCGTAGGAATCGGGGGCGCGAAGCTCTACACCTTC. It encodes CASSVGIGGAKLYTF.

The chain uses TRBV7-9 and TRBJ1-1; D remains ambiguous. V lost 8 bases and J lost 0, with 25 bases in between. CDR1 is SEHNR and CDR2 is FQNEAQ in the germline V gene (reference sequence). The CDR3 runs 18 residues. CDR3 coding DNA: TGTGCCAGCTCACTAAGCAGAGGGTTCCCCCTTATGAACACTGAAGCTTTCTTT. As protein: CASSLSRGFPLMNTEAFF.

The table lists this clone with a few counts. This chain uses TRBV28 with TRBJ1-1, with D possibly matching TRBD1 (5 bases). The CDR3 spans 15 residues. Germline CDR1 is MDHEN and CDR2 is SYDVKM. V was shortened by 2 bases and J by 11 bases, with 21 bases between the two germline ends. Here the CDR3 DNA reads TGTGCCAGCAGTTTAAGAGTAACGGGGGTTATCATGGCTTTCTTT. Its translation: CASSLRVTGVIMAFF.

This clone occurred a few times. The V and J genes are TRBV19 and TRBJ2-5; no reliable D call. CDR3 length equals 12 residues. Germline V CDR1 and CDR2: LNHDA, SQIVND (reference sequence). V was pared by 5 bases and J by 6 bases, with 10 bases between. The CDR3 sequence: CASSALGQTQYF. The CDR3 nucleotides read TGTGCCAGTAGTGCACTCGGGCAGACCCAGTACTTC.

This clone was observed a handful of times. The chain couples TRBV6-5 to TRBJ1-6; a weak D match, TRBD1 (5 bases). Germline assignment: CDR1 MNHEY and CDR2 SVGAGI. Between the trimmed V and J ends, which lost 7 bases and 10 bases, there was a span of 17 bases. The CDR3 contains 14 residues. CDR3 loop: CASKTGGPGSPLHF. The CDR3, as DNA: TGTGCCAGCAAAACGGGGGGTCCCGGATCACCCCTCCACTTT.